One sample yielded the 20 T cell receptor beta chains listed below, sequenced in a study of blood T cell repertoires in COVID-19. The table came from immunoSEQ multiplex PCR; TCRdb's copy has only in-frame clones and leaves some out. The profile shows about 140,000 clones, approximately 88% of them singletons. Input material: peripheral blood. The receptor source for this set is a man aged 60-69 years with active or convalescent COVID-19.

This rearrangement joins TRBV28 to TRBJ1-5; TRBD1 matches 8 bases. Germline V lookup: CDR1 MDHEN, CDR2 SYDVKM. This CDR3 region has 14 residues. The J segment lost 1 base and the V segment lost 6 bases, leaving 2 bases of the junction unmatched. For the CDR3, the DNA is TGTGCCAGCAGGCGGACAGGGAGCAATCAGCCCCAGCATTTT. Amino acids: CASRRTGSNQPQHF.

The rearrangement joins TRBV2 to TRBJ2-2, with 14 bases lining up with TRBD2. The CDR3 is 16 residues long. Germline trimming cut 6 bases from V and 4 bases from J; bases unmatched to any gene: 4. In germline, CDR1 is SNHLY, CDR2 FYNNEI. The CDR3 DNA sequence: TGTGCCAGCAGCGGGACTAGCGGGAGTGGCACCGGGGAGCTGTTTTTT. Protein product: CASSGTSGSGTGELFF.

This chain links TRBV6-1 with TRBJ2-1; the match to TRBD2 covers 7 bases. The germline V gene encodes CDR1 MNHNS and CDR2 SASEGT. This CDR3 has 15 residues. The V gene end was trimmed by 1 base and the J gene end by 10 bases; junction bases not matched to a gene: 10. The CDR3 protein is CASSEDGGGVGEQFF. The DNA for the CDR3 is TGTGCCAGCAGTGAAGATGGGGGAGGGGTTGGCGAGCAGTTCTTC.

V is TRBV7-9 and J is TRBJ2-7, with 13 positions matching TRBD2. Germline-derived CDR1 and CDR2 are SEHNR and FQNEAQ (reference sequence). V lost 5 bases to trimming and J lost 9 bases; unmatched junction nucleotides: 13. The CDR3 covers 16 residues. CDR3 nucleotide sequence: TGTGCCAGCAGCCGCACCGGGACTAGCGGGGCCCTTGGGCAGTACTTC. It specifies CASSRTGTSGALGQYF.

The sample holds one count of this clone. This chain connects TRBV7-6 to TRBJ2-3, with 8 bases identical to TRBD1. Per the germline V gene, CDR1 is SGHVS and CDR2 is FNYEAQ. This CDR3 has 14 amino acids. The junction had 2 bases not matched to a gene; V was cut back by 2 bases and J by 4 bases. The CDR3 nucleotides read TGTGCCAGCAGCTTACTGGACAGGGCAGATACGCAGTATTTT. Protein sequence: CASSLLDRADTQYF. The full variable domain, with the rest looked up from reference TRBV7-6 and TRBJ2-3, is GAGVSQSPRYKVTKRGQDVALRCDPISGHVSLYWYRQALGQGPEFLTYFNYEAQQDKSGLPNDRFSAERPEGSISTLTIQRTEQRDSAMYRCASSLLDRADTQYFGPGTRLTVL.

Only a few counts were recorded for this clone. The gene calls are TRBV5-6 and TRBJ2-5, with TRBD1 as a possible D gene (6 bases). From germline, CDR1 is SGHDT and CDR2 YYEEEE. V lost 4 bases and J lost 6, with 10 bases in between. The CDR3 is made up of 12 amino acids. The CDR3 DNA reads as TGTGCCAGCAGCCCTGACAGGCAGACCCAGTACTTC. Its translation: CASSPDRQTQYF.

CDR3 sequence reads: CASSRSGALSEQYF. The CDR3 DNA is TGTGCCAGCAGTAGATCAGGGGCATTGAGCGAGCAGTACTTC. The chain couples TRBV6-5 to TRBJ2-7; the D gene is possibly TRBD1 (6 bases). The germline V gene has CDR1 MNHEY and CDR2 SVGAGI. This CDR3 has 14 amino acids. The V end lost 5 bases, the J end lost 6 bases, and 17 bases lay between the germline ends.

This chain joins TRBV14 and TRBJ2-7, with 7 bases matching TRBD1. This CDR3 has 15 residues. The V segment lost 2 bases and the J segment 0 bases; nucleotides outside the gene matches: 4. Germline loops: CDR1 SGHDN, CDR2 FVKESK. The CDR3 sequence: CASSQRDRSSYEQYF. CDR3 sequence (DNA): TGTGCCAGCAGCCAAAGGGACAGATCCTCCTACGAGCAGTACTTC.

The CDR3, as DNA: TGTGCCAGCAGCCAAGATCGTGTAGGCTACACCTTC. It translates to CASSQDRVGYTF. The chain has TRBV14 and TRBJ1-2, with D unclear. The V gene lost 0 bases and the J gene lost 8 bases, with 7 bases spanning the gap. Germline V gene data show CDR1 as SGHDN and CDR2 as FVKESK. The CDR3 has 12 residues.

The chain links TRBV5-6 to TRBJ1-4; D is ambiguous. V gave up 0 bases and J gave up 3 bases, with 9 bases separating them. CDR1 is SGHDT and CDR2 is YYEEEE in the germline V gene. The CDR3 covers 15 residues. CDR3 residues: CASSLESVPNEKLFF. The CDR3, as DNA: TGTGCCAGCAGCTTGGAGTCAGTACCTAATGAAAAACTGTTTTTT.

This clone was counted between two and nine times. CDR3 in DNA: TGCGCCAGCAGCTTGACACTGGGGACAGGGCTCAATGAGCAGTTCTTC. Its translation is CASSLTLGTGLNEQFF. This sequence joins TRBV5-1 and TRBJ2-1, with 9 bases identical to TRBD1. CDR1 is SGHRS and CDR2 is YFSETQ in the germline V gene. Trimming at V came to 1 base and at J to 6 bases, leaving 8 bases not matched to a gene. There are 16 residues in the CDR3.

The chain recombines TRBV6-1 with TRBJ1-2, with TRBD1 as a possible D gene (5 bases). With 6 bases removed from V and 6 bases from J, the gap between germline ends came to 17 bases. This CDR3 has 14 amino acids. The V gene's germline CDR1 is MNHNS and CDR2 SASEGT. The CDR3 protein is CASSQGGGAHGYTF. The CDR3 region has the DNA TGTGCCAGCAGCCAGGGCGGAGGGGCCCATGGCTACACCTTC.

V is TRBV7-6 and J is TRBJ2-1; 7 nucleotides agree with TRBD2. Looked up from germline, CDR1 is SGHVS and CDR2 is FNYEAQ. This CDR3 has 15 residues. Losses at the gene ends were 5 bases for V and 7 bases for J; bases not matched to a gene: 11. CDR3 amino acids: CASSRSGLFRNEQFF. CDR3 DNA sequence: TGTGCCAGCAGCCGTAGCGGGCTCTTTAGGAATGAGCAGTTCTTC.

This chain's CDR3 is CASMMGQSYEQYF. The CDR3 nucleotides are TGTGCCAGCATGATGGGACAGTCCTACGAGCAGTACTTC. This sequence joins TRBV2 and TRBJ2-7, with 7 nucleotides matching TRBD1. With V trimmed by 7 bases and J by 1 base, 4 bases remained unmatched. CDR1 and CDR2 from the germline V gene are SNHLY and FYNNEI. The CDR3 runs to 13 residues.

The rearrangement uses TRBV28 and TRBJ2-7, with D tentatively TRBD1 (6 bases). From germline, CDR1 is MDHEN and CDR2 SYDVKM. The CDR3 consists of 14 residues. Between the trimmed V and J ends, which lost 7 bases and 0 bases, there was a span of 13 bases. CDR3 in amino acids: CASTPGQSSYEQYF. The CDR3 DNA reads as TGTGCCAGCACCCCGGGACAAAGCTCCTACGAGCAGTACTTC.

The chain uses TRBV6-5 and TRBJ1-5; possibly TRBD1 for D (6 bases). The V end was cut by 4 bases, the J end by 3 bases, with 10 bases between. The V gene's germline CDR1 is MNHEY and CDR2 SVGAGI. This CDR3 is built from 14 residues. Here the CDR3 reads CASSFTGINQPQHF. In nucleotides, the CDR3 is TGTGCCAGCAGTTTCACAGGGATCAATCAGCCCCAGCATTTT.

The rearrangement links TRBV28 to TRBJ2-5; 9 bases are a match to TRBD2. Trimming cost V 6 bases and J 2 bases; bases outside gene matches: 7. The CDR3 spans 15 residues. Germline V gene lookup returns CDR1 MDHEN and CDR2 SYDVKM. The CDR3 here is CASSPLAGTQETQYF. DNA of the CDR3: TGTGCCAGCAGCCCTCTAGCGGGGACTCAAGAGACCCAGTACTTC.

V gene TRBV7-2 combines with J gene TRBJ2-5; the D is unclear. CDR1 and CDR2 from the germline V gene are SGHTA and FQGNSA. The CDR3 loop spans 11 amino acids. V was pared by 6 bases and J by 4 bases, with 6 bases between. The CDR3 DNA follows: TGTGCCAGCAGAAGCTCAGAGACCCAGTACTTC. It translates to CASRSSETQYF.

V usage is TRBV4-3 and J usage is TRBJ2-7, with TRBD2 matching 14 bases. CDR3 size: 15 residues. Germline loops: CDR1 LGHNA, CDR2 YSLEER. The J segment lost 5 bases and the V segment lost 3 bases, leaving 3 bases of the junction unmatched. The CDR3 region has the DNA TGCGCCAGCAGCCAGGGGACTAGCGGGAGAAACGAGCAGTACTTC. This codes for CASSQGTSGRNEQYF.

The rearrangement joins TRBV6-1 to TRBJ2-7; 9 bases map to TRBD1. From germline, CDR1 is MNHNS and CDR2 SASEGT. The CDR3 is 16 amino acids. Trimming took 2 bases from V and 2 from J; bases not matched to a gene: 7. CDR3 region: CASSERTGAVTYEQYF. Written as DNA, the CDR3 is TGTGCCAGCAGTGAACGGACAGGGGCTGTAACCTACGAGCAGTACTTC.